This T cell receptor (beta chain) is from a study of cytomegalovirus exposure and HLA in healthy donors. Overall study: Assignment to the Caucasian-associated ancestry cluster applied to around 80% of the approximately 420 genotyped donors.

PCR involved 60 Vbeta and 13 Jbeta primers. Using immunoSEQ multiplex PCR, the repertoire was profiled, and TCRdb retains in-frame clones only, with some absent. The sample gives some 100,000 clones, about 83% of which show up once; approximately 2.5% is in the top ten. Comment on this clone: Its antigen is unidentified.

Though nominally healthy at sampling, donors likely had unrecorded immune exposures. Study-wide findings and caveats: In an earlier analysis, productive rearrangement rates for most beta V segments clustered near 90% or 30%. Accurate HLA-A and HLA-B prediction from TCR beta sequences was reported for most subjects.

The source material was PBMCs. The sequence came from a female donor in good health and CMV-seronegative.

DNA of the CDR3: TGTGCCAGTAGTATAGGTCAGCCGGGACTCCGAAGCGAGACCCAGTACTTC. As protein: CASSIGQPGLRSETQYF. The chain couples TRBV19 to TRBJ2-5; D possibly corresponds to TRBD2 (6 bases). Germline V lookup: CDR1 LNHDA, CDR2 SQIVND (reference sequence). The V end was cut by 1 base, the J end by 5 bases, with 20 bases between. The CDR3 is made up of 17 amino acids.